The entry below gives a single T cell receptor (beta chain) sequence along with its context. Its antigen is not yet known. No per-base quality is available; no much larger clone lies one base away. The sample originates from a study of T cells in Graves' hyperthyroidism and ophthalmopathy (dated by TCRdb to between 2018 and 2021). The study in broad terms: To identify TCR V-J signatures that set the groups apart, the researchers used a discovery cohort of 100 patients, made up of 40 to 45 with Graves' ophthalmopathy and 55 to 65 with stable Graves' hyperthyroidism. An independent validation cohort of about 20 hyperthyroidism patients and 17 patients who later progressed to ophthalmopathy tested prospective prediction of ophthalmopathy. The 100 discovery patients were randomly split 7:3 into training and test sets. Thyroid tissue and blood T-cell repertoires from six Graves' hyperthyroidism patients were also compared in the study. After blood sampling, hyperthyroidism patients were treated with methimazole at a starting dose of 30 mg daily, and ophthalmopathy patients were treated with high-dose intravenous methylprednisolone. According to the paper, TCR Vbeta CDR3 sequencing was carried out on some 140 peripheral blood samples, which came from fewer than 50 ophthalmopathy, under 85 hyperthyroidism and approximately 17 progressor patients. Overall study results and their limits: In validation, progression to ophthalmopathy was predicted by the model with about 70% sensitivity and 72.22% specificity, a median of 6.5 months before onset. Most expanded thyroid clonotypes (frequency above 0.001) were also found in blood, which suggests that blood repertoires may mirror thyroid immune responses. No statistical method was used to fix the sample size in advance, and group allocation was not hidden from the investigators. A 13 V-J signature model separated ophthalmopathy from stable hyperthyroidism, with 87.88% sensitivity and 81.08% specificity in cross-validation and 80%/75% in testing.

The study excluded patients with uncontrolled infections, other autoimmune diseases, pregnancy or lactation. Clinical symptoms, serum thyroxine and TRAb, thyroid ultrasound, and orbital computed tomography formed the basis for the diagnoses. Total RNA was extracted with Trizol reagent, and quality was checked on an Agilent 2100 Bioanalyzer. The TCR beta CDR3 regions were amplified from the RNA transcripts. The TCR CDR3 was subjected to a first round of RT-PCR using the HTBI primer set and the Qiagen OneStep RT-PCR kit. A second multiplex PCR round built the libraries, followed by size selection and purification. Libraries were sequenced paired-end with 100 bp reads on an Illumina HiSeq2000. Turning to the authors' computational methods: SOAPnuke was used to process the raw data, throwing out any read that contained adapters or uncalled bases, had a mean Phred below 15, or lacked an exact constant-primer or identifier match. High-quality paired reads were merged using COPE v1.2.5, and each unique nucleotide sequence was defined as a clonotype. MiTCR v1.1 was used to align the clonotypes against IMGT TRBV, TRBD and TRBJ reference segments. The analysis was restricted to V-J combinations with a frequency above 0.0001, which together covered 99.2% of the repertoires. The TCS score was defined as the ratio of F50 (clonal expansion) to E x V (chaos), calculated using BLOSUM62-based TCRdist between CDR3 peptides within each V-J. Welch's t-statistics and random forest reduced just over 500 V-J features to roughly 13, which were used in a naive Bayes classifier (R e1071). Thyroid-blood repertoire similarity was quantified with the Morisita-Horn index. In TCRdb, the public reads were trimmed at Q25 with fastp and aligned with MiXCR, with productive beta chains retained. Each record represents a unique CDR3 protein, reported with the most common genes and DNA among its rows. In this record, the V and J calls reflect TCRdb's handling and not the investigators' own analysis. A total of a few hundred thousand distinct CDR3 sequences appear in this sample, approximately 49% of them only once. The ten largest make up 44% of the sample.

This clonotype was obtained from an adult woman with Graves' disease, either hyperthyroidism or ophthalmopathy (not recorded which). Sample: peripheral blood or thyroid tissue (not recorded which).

The nucleotide sequence reads TGCAGCGCCTCATACGGAAACACCATATATTTT. Protein translation: CSASYGNTIYF. The chain employs TRBV29-1 and TRBJ1-3, with no confident D gene call. Reading from cysteine to phenylalanine, the CDR3 counts 11 amino acids. Only the CDR3 portion is preserved as DNA: 33 bases, with reading frame beginning at the first base. V loses 7 bases, J loses 4 bases, and the germline ends lie 8 bases apart. The germline V gene supplies CDR1 SQVTM and CDR2 ANQGSEA.